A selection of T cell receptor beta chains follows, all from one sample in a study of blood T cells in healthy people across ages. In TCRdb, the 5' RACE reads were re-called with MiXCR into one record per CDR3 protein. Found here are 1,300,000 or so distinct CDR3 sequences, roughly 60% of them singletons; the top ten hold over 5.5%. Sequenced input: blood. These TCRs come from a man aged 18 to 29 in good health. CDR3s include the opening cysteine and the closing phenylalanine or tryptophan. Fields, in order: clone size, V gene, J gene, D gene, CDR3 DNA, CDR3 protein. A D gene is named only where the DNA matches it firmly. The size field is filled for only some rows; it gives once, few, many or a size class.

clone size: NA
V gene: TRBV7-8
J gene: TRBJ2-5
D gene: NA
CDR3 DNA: TGTGCCAGCAGCTTATACGGGGATCTAAAGTACTTC
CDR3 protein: CASSLYGDLKYF

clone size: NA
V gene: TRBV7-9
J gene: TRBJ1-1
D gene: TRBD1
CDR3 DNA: TGTGCCAGCAGTCACAAACAGGGGTACACTGAAGCTTTCTTT
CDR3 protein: CASSHKQGYTEAFF

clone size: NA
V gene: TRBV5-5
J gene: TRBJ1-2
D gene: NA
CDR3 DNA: TGTGCCAGCAGCTTGGAGACAGGTCGAGGCTATGGCTACACCTTC
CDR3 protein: CASSLETGRGYGYTF

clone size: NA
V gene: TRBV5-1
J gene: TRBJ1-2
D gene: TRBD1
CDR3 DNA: TGCGCCAGCAGCCGGGACAGGGGAGACTATGGCTACACCTTC
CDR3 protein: CASSRDRGDYGYTF

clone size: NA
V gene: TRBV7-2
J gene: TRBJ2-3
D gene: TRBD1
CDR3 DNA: TGTGCCAGCAGCTTAGCCGGGACAGGGGGAGATACGCAGTATTTT
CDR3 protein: CASSLAGTGGDTQYF

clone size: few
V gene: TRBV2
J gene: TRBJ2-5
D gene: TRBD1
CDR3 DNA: TGTGCCAGCAGCGGGACAGGGGGTAGGGAGACCCAGTACTTC
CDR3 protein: CASSGTGGRETQYF

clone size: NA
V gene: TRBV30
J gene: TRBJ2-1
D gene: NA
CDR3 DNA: TGTGCCTGGCGTGCTGGGTACAATGAGCAGTTCTTC
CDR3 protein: CAWRAGYNEQFF

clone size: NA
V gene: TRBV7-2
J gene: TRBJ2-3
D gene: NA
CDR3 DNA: TGTGCCAGCAGGACCCCAGGATCAGATACGCAGTATTTT
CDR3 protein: CASRTPGSDTQYF

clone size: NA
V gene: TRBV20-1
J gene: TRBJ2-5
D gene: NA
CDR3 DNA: TGCAGTGCTAGTCGGCTTGGGGAGACCCAGTACTTC
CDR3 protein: CSASRLGETQYF

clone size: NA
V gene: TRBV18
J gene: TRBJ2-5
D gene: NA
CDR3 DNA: TGTGCCAGCTCACCAATTGGCGGAGAGACCCAGTACTTC
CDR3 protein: CASSPIGGETQYF

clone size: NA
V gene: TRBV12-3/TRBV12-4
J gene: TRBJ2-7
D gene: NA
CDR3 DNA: TGTGCCAGCAGTTCCACCCTGTTCGAGCAGTACTTC
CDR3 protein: CASSSTLFEQYF

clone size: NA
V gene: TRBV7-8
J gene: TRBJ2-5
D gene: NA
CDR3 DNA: TGTGCCAGCAGCTTAGCGCTGGGACTCGGGGATGAGCAGTACTTC
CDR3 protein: CASSLALGLGDEQYF

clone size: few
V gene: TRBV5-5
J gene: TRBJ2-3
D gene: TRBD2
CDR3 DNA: TGTGCCAGCAGCTTTGGACTAGCGGGTTACACAGATACGCAGTATTTT
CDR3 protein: CASSFGLAGYTDTQYF

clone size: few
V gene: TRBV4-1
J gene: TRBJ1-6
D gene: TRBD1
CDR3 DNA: TGCGCCAGCAGACAAACGACAGGGGACTCACCCCTCCACTTT
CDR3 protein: CASRQTTGDSPLHF

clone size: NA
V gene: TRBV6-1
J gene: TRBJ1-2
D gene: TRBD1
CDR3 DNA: TGTGCCAGCAGTGAAGCCGGGACAGGAGGTTTCCATAGGTCCGGCTACACCTTC
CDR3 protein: CASSEAGTGGFHRSGYTF

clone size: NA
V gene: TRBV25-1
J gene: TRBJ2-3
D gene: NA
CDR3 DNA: TGTGCCACCCAGGAGCCCTTCACAGATACGCAGTATTTT
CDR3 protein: CATQEPFTDTQYF

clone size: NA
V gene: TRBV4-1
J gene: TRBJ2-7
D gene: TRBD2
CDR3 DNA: TGCGCCAGCAGCCAAGAACGGCTAGCGGGAGGTTTGTCCTACGAGCAGTACTTC
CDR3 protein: CASSQERLAGGLSYEQYF

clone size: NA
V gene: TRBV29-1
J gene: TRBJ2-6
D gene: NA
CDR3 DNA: TGCAGCGTTGAGTATGATTCTGGGGCCAACGTCCTGACTTTC
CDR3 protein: CSVEYDSGANVLTF

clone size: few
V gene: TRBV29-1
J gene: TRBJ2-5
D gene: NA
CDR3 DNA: TGCAGCGTTGATAGGGACGCTGGGACCCAGTACTTC
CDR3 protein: CSVDRDAGTQYF

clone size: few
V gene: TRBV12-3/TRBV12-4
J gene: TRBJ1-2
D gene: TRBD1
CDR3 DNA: TGTGCCAGCAGCCCAACCGGACAGGGTAACTATGGCTACACCTTC
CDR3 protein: CASSPTGQGNYGYTF

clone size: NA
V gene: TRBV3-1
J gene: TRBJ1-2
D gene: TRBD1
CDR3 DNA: TGTGCCAGCAGCCAAGGGACAGGGATGGATGGCTACACCTTC
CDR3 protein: CASSQGTGMDGYTF

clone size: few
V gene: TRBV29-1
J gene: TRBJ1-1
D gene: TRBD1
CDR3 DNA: TGCAGCGTGGCAGGGGGCTTGGAAGGTGAAGCTTTCTTT
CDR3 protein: CSVAGGLEGEAFF

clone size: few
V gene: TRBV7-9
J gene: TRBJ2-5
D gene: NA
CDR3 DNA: TGTGCCAGCAGCTTACCCCTCCAAGAGACCCAGTACTTC
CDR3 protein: CASSLPLQETQYF

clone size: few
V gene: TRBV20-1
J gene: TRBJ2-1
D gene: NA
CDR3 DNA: TGCAGTGCTTACTGGAATGAGCAGTTCTTC
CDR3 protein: CSAYWNEQFF

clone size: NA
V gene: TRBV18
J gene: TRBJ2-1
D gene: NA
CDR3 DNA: TGTGCCAGCTCACCACTGCGAGGCCCGGTGGACGGTGAGCAGTTCTTC
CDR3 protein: CASSPLRGPVDGEQFF

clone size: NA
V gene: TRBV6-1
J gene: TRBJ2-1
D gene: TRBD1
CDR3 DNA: TGTGCCAGCACCCTCAGGGGGAGCTCCTACAATGAGCAGTTCTTC
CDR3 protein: CASTLRGSSYNEQFF

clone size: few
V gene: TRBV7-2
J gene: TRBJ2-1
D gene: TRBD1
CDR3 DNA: TGTGCCAGCAGCATGACAGGGCCCCCGGGCAATGAGCAGTTCTTC
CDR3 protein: CASSMTGPPGNEQFF

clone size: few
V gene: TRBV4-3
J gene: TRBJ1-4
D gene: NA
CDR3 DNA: TGCGCCAGCAGCCAAGATCTAGTGGCAGGCAGGAATGAAAAACTGTTTTTT
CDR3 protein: CASSQDLVAGRNEKLFF

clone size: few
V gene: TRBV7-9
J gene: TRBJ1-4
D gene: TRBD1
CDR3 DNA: TGTGCCAGCAGCCCGACCCCCGGGACAGGGTACCAACAGGATGAAAAACTGTTTTTT
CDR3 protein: CASSPTPGTGYQQDEKLFF

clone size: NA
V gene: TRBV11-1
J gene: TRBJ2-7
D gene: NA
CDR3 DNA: TGTGCCAGCAATACAGGGGAGGGAGTCCACGAGCAGTACTTC
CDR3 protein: CASNTGEGVHEQYF

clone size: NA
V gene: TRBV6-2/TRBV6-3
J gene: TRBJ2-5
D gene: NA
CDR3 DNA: TGTGCCAGCAGTACCCCCCGGGACCCAGAGACCCAGTACTTC
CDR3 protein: CASSTPRDPETQYF

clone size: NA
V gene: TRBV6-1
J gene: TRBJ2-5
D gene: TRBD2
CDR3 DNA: TGTGCCAGCGCCGTGGCTAGCGGGGAGCAAGAGACCCAGTACTTC
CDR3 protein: CASAVASGEQETQYF

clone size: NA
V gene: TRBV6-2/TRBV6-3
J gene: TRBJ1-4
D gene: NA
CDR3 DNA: TGTGCCAGCAGGGGTTTGACTAATGAAAAACTGTTTTTT
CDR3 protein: CASRGLTNEKLFF

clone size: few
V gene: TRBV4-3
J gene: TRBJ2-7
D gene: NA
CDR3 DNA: TGCGCCAGCAGCCAGTGGGGTAACAGAGAGTACGAGCAGTACTTC
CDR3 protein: CASSQWGNREYEQYF

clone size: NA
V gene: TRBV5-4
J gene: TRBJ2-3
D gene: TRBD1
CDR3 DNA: TGTGCCAGCAGACCGGACAGGGCCTCCACAGATACGCAGTATTTT
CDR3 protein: CASRPDRASTDTQYF

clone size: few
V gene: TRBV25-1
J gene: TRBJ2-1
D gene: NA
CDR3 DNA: TGTGCCAGCAGTGAAGGGTGGGGTGGGAATGAGCAGTTCTTC
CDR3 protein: CASSEGWGGNEQFF

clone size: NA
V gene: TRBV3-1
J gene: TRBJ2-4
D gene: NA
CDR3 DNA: TGTGCCAGCAGCCAAGCGGGGGCAGGACAGTACTTC
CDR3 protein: CASSQAGAGQYF

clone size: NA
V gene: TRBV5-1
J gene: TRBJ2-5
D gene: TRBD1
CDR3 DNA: TGCGCCAGCAGATACAGGGGGCAAGCGACCCAGTACTTC
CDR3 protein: CASRYRGQATQYF

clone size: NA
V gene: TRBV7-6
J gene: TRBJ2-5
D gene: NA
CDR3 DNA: TGTGCCAGCAGCTTACAGTCCGCGCGCGGTACGGGAGAGACCCAGTACTTC
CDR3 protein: CASSLQSARGTGETQYF

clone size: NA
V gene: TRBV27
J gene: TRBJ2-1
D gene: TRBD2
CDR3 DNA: TGTGCCAGCAGTTTATTGACTAGCGGTGAGCAGTTCTTC
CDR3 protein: CASSLLTSGEQFF

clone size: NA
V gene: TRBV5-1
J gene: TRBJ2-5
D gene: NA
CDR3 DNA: TGCGCCAGCAGCTCCGCCGGGAACAAAGAGACCCAGTACTTC
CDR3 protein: CASSSAGNKETQYF

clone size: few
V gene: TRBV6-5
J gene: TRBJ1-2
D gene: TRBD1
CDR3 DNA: TGTGCCAGCAGACCGGGACAGAGTTATGGCTACACCTTC
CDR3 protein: CASRPGQSYGYTF

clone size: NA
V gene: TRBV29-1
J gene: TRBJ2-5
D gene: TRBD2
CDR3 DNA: TGCAGCGTTGAGTGGCTAGCGGTTGAAGAGACCCAGTACTTC
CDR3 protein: CSVEWLAVEETQYF

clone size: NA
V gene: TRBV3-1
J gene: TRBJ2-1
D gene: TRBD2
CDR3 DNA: TGTGCCAGCAGCCAAGATTTGGCTAGCGGGAGATATGAGCAGTTCTTC
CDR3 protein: CASSQDLASGRYEQFF

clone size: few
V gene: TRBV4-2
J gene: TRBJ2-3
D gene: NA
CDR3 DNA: TGTGCCAGCAGCCATCGCACAGGGTTAGATACGCAGTATTTT
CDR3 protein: CASSHRTGLDTQYF

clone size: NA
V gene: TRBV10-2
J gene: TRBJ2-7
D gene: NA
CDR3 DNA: TGCGCCAGCAGTGTCACGGACTCCTACGAGCAGTACTTC
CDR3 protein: CASSVTDSYEQYF

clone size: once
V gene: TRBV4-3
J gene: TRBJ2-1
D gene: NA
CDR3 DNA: TGCGCCAGCAGCCATGGCTATAGTATTGAGCAGTTCTTC
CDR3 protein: CASSHGYSIEQFF

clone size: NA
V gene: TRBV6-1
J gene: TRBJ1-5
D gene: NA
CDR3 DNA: TGCGCCAGCAGTGACGTACCGAATCAGCCCCAGCATTTT
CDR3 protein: CASSDVPNQPQHF

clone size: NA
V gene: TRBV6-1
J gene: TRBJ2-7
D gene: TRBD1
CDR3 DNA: TGTGCCAGCAGTGAAGCAGGGGGCGGCGAGCAGTACTTC
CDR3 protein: CASSEAGGGEQYF

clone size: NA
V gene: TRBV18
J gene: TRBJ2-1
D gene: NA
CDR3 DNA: TGTGCCAGCTCACAGGGGGGGCTATGGAATGAGCAGTTCTTC
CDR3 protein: CASSQGGLWNEQFF

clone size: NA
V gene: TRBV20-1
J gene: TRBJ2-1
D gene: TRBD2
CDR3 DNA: TGCAGTGCTAGAATGACTAGCGTTGGGATTTCGGAGCAGTTCTTC
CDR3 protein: CSARMTSVGISEQFF

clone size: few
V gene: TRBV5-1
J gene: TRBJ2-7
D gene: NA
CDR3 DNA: TGCGCCAGCAGTCCTGTTACTCATCGGTACGAGCAGTACTTC
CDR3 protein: CASSPVTHRYEQYF

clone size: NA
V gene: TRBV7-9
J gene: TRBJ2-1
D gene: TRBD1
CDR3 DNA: TGTGCCAGCAGCCAGTCAGGGGGCGAGGGTCGCGGTGAGCAGTTCTTC
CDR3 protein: CASSQSGGEGRGEQFF

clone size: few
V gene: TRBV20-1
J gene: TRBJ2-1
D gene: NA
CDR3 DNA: TGCAGTGCTAGCGGCCACACTTACAATGAGCAGTTCTTC
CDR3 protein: CSASGHTYNEQFF

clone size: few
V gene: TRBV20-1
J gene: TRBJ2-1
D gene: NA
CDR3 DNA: TGCAGTGCTAGAGATGGGAGGGGGCATGATGAGCAGTTCTTC
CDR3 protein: CSARDGRGHDEQFF

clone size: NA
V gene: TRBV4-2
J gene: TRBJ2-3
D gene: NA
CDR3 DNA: TGTGCCAGCAGCCCCAGCACGTCACCGGGGGTGGGGGATACGCAGTATTTT
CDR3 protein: CASSPSTSPGVGDTQYF

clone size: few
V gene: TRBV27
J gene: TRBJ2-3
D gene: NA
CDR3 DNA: TGTGCCAGCAGTTTCTCATTAGATACGCAGTATTTT
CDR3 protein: CASSFSLDTQYF

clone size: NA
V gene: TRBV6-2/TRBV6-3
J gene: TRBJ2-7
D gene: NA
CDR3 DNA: TGTGCCAGCAGTTACTCCGCGGAGGGCTCCTACGAGCAGTACTTC
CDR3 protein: CASSYSAEGSYEQYF

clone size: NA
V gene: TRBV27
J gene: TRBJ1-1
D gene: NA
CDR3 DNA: TGTGCCAGCAAAGGACGCTGGAACACTGAAGCTTTCTTT
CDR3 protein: CASKGRWNTEAFF